Listed below are T cell receptor beta chains from one sample, sequenced in a study of blood T cell repertoires in COVID-19. Some clones are missing from TCRdb's copy, which holds only in-frame ones; the method was immunoSEQ multiplex PCR. The sample shows some 260,000 clones, 70% to 90% of them seen only once. Input material: peripheral blood. The receptor source for this set is a woman in her thirties or forties who had recovered from COVID-19. Both conserved end residues are part of each CDR3. A D gene is named only where the DNA matches it firmly. Size is stated for part of the rows, as once, few or many counts, or as a class when the clone is expanded.

CDR3aa | CDR3nt | d_gene | j_gene | v_gene | abundance
CASSQESLAGGKQETQYF | TGCGCCAGCAGCCAAGAATCCCTAGCGGGGGGGAAACAAGAGACCCAGTACTTC | TRBD2 | TRBJ2-5 | TRBV4-3 | NA
CASSAGAGNQPQHF | TGTGCCAGCAGTGCAGGGGCGGGCAATCAGCCCCAGCATTTT | NA | TRBJ1-5 | TRBV27 | NA
CASSQPQTAMSGNQPQHF | TGTGCCAGCAGCCAACCTCAGACAGCCATGTCGGGCAATCAGCCCCAGCATTTT | NA | TRBJ1-5 | TRBV2 | NA
CASSRLAAYEQYF | TGTGCCAGCAGCCGACTAGCGGCCTACGAGCAGTACTTC | TRBD2 | TRBJ2-7 | TRBV12-3/TRBV12-4 | NA
CASSPDRNYGYTF | TGTGCCAGCTCACCAGACAGAAACTATGGCTACACCTTC | NA | TRBJ1-2 | TRBV18 | NA
CASSLGPKAGGPGNTYEQYF | TGTGCCAGCAGCTTAGGGCCTAAGGCGGGGGGGCCTGGGAATACCTACGAGCAGTACTTC | TRBD2 | TRBJ2-7 | TRBV7-6 | NA
CASSQRGNQPQHF | TGTGCCAGCAGCCAACGGGGCAATCAGCCCCAGCATTTT | NA | TRBJ1-5 | TRBV7-2 | few
CASSSTAGANVLTF | TGTGCCAGCAGTTCGACAGCTGGGGCCAACGTCCTGACTTTC | NA | TRBJ2-6 | TRBV6-5 | NA
CASSVATYGTQYF | TGTGCCAGCAGCGTAGCAACCTACGGGACCCAGTACTTC | NA | TRBJ2-5 | TRBV9 | NA
CASSLQTGGNYGYTF | TGTGCCAGCAGCTTACAAACAGGGGGGAACTATGGCTACACCTTC | TRBD1 | TRBJ1-2 | TRBV7-2 | NA
CASSDVGYSETQYF | TGTGCCAGCAGCGACGTGGGCTACTCGGAGACCCAGTACTTC | NA | TRBJ2-5 | TRBV9 | NA
CASNPTGTDYNEQFF | TGTGCCAGCAACCCTACCGGGACAGACTACAATGAGCAGTTCTTC | TRBD1 | TRBJ2-1 | TRBV9 | NA
CASSLGGRATDTQYF | TGTGCCAGCAGCTTAGGGGGGAGGGCTACAGATACGCAGTATTTT | TRBD2 | TRBJ2-3 | TRBV11-2 | NA
CASSRGLAGKYEQYF | TGCGCCAGCAGCAGAGGACTAGCGGGGAAGTACGAGCAGTACTTC | TRBD2 | TRBJ2-7 | TRBV5-1 | few
CASSPSASAFSETQYF | TGTGCCAGCAGCCCCTCGGCTAGCGCTTTCTCGGAGACCCAGTACTTC | NA | TRBJ2-5 | TRBV7-3 | NA
CASSGLKGSAISGANVLTF | TGTGCCAGCAGTGGTCTTAAGGGGTCCGCCATCTCTGGGGCCAACGTCCTGACTTTC | NA | TRBJ2-6 | TRBV6-1 | NA
CASSPPGSGGAGNEQFF | TGTGCCAGCAGCCCCCCCGGTAGCGGGGGGGCGGGAAATGAGCAGTTCTTC | TRBD2 | TRBJ2-1 | TRBV9 | NA
CASSYSRRRNVEEAFF | TGTGCCAGCAGTTACTCGCGACGGCGGAATGTGGAGGAAGCTTTCTTT | NA | TRBJ1-1 | TRBV6-2/TRBV6-3 | NA
CASSLDTWSSYEQYF | TGCGCCAGCAGCTTGGACACCTGGAGCTCCTACGAGCAGTACTTC | NA | TRBJ2-7 | TRBV5-1 | NA
CASSMLGTSDTQYF | TGTGCCAGCAGCATGCTCGGGACTTCAGATACGCAGTATTTT | NA | TRBJ2-3 | TRBV7-3 | once
CASSQTRWNTQYF | TGTGCCAGCAGTCAGACTAGGTGGAATACGCAGTATTTT | NA | TRBJ2-3 | TRBV12-3/TRBV12-4 | NA
CSARDYYEQYF | TGCAGTGCTAGAGATTACTACGAGCAGTACTTC | NA | TRBJ2-7 | TRBV20-1 | NA
CASSYRDSYNEQFF | TGTGCCAGCAGCTACCGGGACAGTTACAATGAGCAGTTCTTC | TRBD1 | TRBJ2-1 | TRBV7-9 | NA
CASSSYHRGGYEQYF | TGTGCCAGCAGTTCCTACCACAGGGGAGGCTACGAGCAGTACTTC | NA | TRBJ2-7 | TRBV6-5 | NA
CATRQGVSPYGYTF | TGTGCCACCAGACAGGGAGTAAGCCCCTATGGCTACACCTTC | NA | TRBJ1-2 | TRBV24-1 | NA
CASSTRSGRSYNEQFF | TGTGCCAGCAGCACCCGATCGGGTCGCTCCTACAATGAGCAGTTCTTC | NA | TRBJ2-1 | TRBV7-9 | NA
CASSPSGTWETQYF | TGTGCCAGCTCACCTAGCGGTACATGGGAGACCCAGTACTTC | NA | TRBJ2-5 | TRBV18 | NA
CASSYSGGETNTEAFF | TGTGCCAGCAGTTACTCTGGGGGCGAGACGAACACTGAAGCTTTCTTT | NA | TRBJ1-1 | TRBV6-5 | NA
CASSNSLNEQFF | TGTGCCAGTAGTAACAGTCTCAATGAGCAGTTCTTC | NA | TRBJ2-1 | TRBV19 | NA
CASTLLSSGNTIYF | TGTGCCAGTACCTTACTTAGCTCTGGAAACACCATATATTTT | NA | TRBJ1-3 | TRBV19 | once
CASSERGNYGYTF | TGTGCCAGCAGTGAAAGGGGTAACTATGGCTACACCTTC | NA | TRBJ1-2 | TRBV6-1 | NA
CASSSIRDRDPYEQYF | TGTGCCAGCAGCTCAATCCGGGACAGGGATCCCTACGAGCAGTACTTC | TRBD1 | TRBJ2-7 | TRBV11-3 | NA
CAGSRGNQPQHF | TGTGCCGGAAGCAGGGGGAATCAGCCCCAGCATTTT | TRBD1 | TRBJ1-5 | TRBV19 | NA
CASSLRGYPTNYGYTF | TGTGCCAGCAGTCTCAGGGGGTACCCTACTAACTATGGCTACACCTTC | TRBD1 | TRBJ1-2 | TRBV5-4 | NA
CASSSSDRQRGETQYF | TGTGCCAGCAGCTCTTCGGACAGGCAACGAGGGGAGACCCAGTACTTC | TRBD1 | TRBJ2-5 | TRBV5-4 | NA
CSVAPAGGGETQYF | TGCAGCGTCGCCCCAGCGGGGGGAGGCGAGACCCAGTACTTC | TRBD2 | TRBJ2-5 | TRBV29-1 | few
CASPPMTSRWPTDTQYF | TGTGCCAGCCCACCCATGACTAGTAGGTGGCCCACAGATACGCAGTATTTT | NA | TRBJ2-3 | TRBV3-1/TRBV3-2 | NA
CASSQERGGSNQPQHF | TGCGCCAGCAGCCAAGAGAGGGGGGGGAGCAATCAGCCCCAGCATTTT | NA | TRBJ1-5 | TRBV4-1 | NA
CASSPPAANEQYF | TGTGCCAGCAGCCCCCCTGCGGCAAACGAGCAGTACTTC | NA | TRBJ2-7 | TRBV9 | NA
CASSQEPSGIQNTGELFF | TGCGCCAGCAGCCAAGAACCTAGCGGGATCCAGAACACCGGGGAGCTGTTTTTT | TRBD2 | TRBJ2-2 | TRBV4-3 | NA
CASSPSSIHAEKLFF | TGTGCCAGTAGTCCCTCCTCCATCCACGCGGAGAAACTGTTTTTT | NA | TRBJ1-4 | TRBV19 | NA
CASSPGTGVQETQYF | TGTGCCAGCAGTCCAGGGACAGGAGTCCAAGAGACCCAGTACTTC | TRBD1 | TRBJ2-5 | TRBV28 | once